Described below is a single T cell receptor (beta chain) sequence and its context. What it binds is not known. This specimen comes from a study of T cells after yellow fever vaccination. Looking at the study overall: Low-cell-number fractions underwent preparation using SMART-Seq v4 Ultra Low Input. General study results and limits: Just a small share of clonotypes turned up in the CD4 compartment as well as the CD8 compartment. The booster response re-showed most primary clones: about 96% CD4, approximately 90% CD8.

UMIs and a universal primer site were added when TCR cDNA was made by 5'RACE template switching. TCRdb re-called the 5' RACE reads through MiXCR, storing one row per CDR3 protein. This sample has hundreds of thousands of distinct CDR3 sequences; 21% occur once, and the top ten carry less than 20%. Germline CDR1 and CDR2: SQVTM and ANQGSEA. There are 13 residues in the CDR3. The trim removed 7 bases at V and 4 bases at J, leaving 9 bases unmatched. This sequence joins TRBV29-1 and TRBJ1-1, with 7 bases identical to TRBD1. Specimen: PBMCs, collected approximately 20 days after the first yellow fever vaccination. The receptor was derived from a young man who received the YFV17D yellow fever vaccine. This CDR3 reads CSGYRGGSTEAFF. CDR3 nucleotides: TGCAGCGGTTACAGGGGAGGGAGCACTGAAGCTTTCTTT.